This T cell receptor beta chain came from a study of shared clonotypes between healthy human individuals. To note about this clone: Its specificity is unknown.

CDR1 SGHVS and CDR2 FNYEAQ come from the germline V gene. The CDR3 totals 12 residues. V lost 6 bases and J 5 bases, leaving 7 bases between the germline ends. Findings and caveats of the study: Rarefaction analysis demonstrated incomplete sorted-subset sequencing notwithstanding large depth. With a handful of donors compared, roughly 4.9% of naive CD4 clonotypes were shared.

Per the study methods: There were no quality scores in the junction-only immunoSEQ sequences, so filtering differed. Sequencing used immunoSEQ multiplex PCR; TCRdb keeps in-frame clones, though not all of them. The DNA gave D and trimming, while V, J and clone size come from that table. The sample records approximately 1,500,000 clones, 98% being singletons. The sample consisted of naive CD4+ T cells sorted from blood. The subset denotes: CD45RA+ positively selected. J is TRBJ1-4 and V is TRBV7-6; D not resolved. The clonotype was recovered from a man aged 25 to 40 in good health. The CDR3 region is CASRRINEKLFF. CDR3 bases: TGTGCCAGCAGGCGGATCAATGAAAAACTGTTTTTT.